This T cell receptor (beta chain) appears in the sequencing data of a study of T cells in Graves' hyperthyroidism and ophthalmopathy. The study's findings and limits: Also found in blood were most expanded thyroid clonotypes above 0.001.

This clonotype has more than one count but fewer than ten. Its antigen remains unidentified. Amplification targeted TCR beta CDR3 regions from RNA transcripts. The TCR CDR3 was amplified in a first-round RT-PCR using the HTBI primer set. From the multiplex PCR reads, TCRdb called clonotypes with MiXCR, one entry per CDR3 protein. Here the sample spans 330,000 or so distinct CDR3 sequences, roughly 18% being singletons. This CDR3 has 15 amino acids. Germline values: CDR1 SGDLS, CDR2 YYNGEE. The junction had 6 bases not matched to a gene; V was cut back by 4 bases and J by 4 bases. A NOSPECS grade of at least 4, a Clinical Activity Score of at least 3 and duration under 3 months were recorded in ophthalmopathy patients. Orbital computed tomography and thyroid ultrasound, together with serum TRAb and thyroxine and clinical symptoms, were used for diagnoses.

Sequencing was performed on blood. The receptor's source is a man in his fifties with Graves' ophthalmopathy. V is TRBV9 and J is TRBJ2-2, with TRBD1 matching over 8 bases. The CDR3 loop is CASSFRGPGTGELFF. The CDR3, as DNA: TGTGCCAGCAGCTTCAGGGGGCCCGGCACCGGGGAGCTGTTTTTT.